A single sample is the source of the 32 T cell receptor beta chains below, sequenced in a study of regulatory T cells in long-lasting Graves disease. Arm-PCR of CDR3 regions with iRepertoire HTBI primers generated TCR beta libraries. Via MiXCR, TCRdb re-called the multiplex PCR reads, giving one row per CDR3 protein. The table has over 450,000 distinct CDR3 sequences, 20% to 25% seen once; the top ten hold about 6.6%. Time point meaning: persistent/refractory GD, antithyroid drugs over 5 years with positive TRAb. The TCR library was prepared using RNA isolated from PBMCs. The sequencing used peripheral blood mononuclear cells (PBMCs), collected when the disease was refractory, from a patient treated with antithyroid drugs. Every receptor here comes from a female donor with Graves disease.

The chain recombines TRBV28 with TRBJ2-7; 9 bases map to TRBD2. The ends lost 1 base at V and 2 bases at J; junction bases unmatched: 12. This CDR3 has 18 amino acids. CDR1 is MDHEN and CDR2 is SYDVKM in the germline V gene. The CDR3 loop is CASSLSGLAGLPAYEQYF. CDR3 nucleotide sequence: TGTGCCAGCAGTTTATCAGGCCTAGCGGGACTTCCTGCCTACGAGCAGTACTTC.

In its sample, this clonotype was seen many times. This chain uses TRBV29-1 with TRBJ1-2; no clear D gene. This CDR3 is 11 amino acids long. With 3 bases removed from V and 4 bases from J, the gap between germline ends came to 6 bases. Germline loops: CDR1 SQVTM, CDR2 ANQGSEA. The CDR3 loop is CSVDATYGYTF. CDR3 DNA sequence: TGCAGCGTTGATGCGACCTATGGCTACACCTTC.

Of note for this clonotype: This sequence may be a read error, since a much larger clone differs from it by one base. In this CDR3 the conserved last residue, phenylalanine or tryptophan, is missing, so a read error is likely. The V and J genes are TRBV14 and TRBJ2-7, with a possible D match to TRBD2 (6 bases). The CDR3 loop spans 16 amino acids. Germline V gene sequence: CDR1 SGHDN, CDR2 FVKESK. Trimming took 10 bases from V and 0 from J, leaving 22 bases between them. CDR3 sequence: CAIPPGVGMISYEQYS. CDR3 DNA sequence: TGTGCCATCCCCCCGGGGGTAGGTATGATCTCCTACGAGCAGTACTCC.

The chain uses TRBV7-9 and TRBJ1-1; D ambiguous. The CDR3 contains 11 residues. Trimming left V 5 bases short and J 6 bases short, with 7 bases between. CDR1 SEHNR and CDR2 FQNEAQ come from the germline V gene (reference sequence). The CDR3 protein is CASSPSSEAFF. The CDR3 bases are TGTGCCAGCAGCCCATCATCTGAAGCTTTCTTT.

In nucleotides, the CDR3 is TGTGCCACCAGCATGCCCCCCGACAGGGCCCCCTACGAGCAGTACTTC. Encoded protein: CATSMPPDRAPYEQYF. The chain has TRBV15 and TRBJ2-7; 7 positions agree with TRBD1. V lost 4 bases, J lost 2 bases, and 11 bases stayed unmatched. This CDR3 comprises 16 residues. Looked up from germline, CDR1 is LNHNV and CDR2 is YYDKDF (reference sequence).

This clonotype was seen many times. The chain employs TRBV6-1 and TRBJ1-5; TRBD1 might be the D (6 bases). The germline gives CDR1 MNHNS, CDR2 SASEGT. Trimming stripped 2 bases from V and 10 bases from J, with 15 bases between. CDR3 length equals 14 residues. CDR3 region: CASSEMDSQLPQHF. In DNA, the CDR3 is TGTGCCAGCAGTGAAATGGACAGCCAGTTACCCCAGCATTTT.

CDR3 coding DNA: TGCAGCGTTGAAGAGACAGCAGAGACCCAGTACTTC. It specifies CSVEETAETQYF. This chain uses TRBV29-1 with TRBJ2-5; perhaps TRBD1 as D (5 bases). This CDR3 contains 12 residues. Trimming left V 0 bases short and J 4 bases short, with 6 bases between. In germline, CDR1 is SQVTM, CDR2 ANQGSEA.

Ten or more counts support this clonotype. This may stem from a read error, because a much larger clone lies one nucleotide away. The chain recombines TRBV12-3 or TRBV12-4 with TRBJ2-5; D call uncertain. Trimming left V 8 bases short and J 2 bases short, with 3 bases between. CDR3 length equals 10 residues. CDR3 in DNA: TGTGCCAGCGCACAAGAGACCCAGTACTTC. Its protein is CASAQETQYF.

V usage is TRBV19 and J usage is TRBJ1-5, with D possibly TRBD1 on 6 matching bases. Germline V gene data show CDR1 as LNHDA and CDR2 as SQIVND (reference sequence). The ends were cut back, 4 bases at V and 7 bases at J, with 17 bases in the middle. The CDR3 totals 15 residues. CDR3 DNA: TGTGCCAGTAGTAAGGGGGGGCAGGGAGGCCAGCCCCAGCATTTT. Translated: CASSKGGQGGQPQHF.

The sample holds many counts of this clonotype. The V gene is TRBV5-4, the J gene TRBJ2-5; D is possibly TRBD2 (6 bases). Per germline, CDR1 SGHNT and CDR2 YYREEE (reference sequence). There are 14 residues in the CDR3. V gave up 1 base and J gave up 5 bases, with 12 bases separating them. As DNA, the CDR3 is TGTGCCAGCAGCTTGCCCACCAGCGGGGAGACCCAGTACTTC. It translates to CASSLPTSGETQYF.

This clonotype was seen repeatedly, ten times or more. The chain links TRBV28 to TRBJ1-2; possible D gene TRBD1, 5 bases. V was trimmed by 6 bases and J by 2 bases, leaving 22 bases between them. Germline CDR1 MDHEN, CDR2 SYDVKM. This CDR3 is 17 amino acids long. The CDR3 is CASSLRQGRQLNYGYTF. In nucleotides, the CDR3 is TGTGCCAGCAGCCTACGACAAGGGCGACAGTTGAACTATGGCTACACCTTC.

This chain uses TRBV24-1 with TRBJ2-2, with D maybe TRBD2 (5 bases). This CDR3 region has 15 residues. The V and J ends lost 3 bases and 5 bases respectively, with 12 bases between them. CDR1 KGHDR and CDR2 SFDVKD come from the germline V gene. The CDR3 reads CATSDRGRGTGELFF. The DNA for the CDR3 is TGTGCCACCAGTGATCGAGGACGGGGAACCGGGGAGCTGTTTTTT.

Many counts were recorded for this clonotype. The gene calls are TRBV28 and TRBJ2-5; unclear D gene. Germline CDR1 MDHEN, CDR2 SYDVKM. The CDR3 is 15 amino acids. V was trimmed by 3 bases and J by 3 bases, leaving 14 bases between them. CDR3 protein: CASSFTQNLEETQYF. DNA of the CDR3: TGTGCCAGCAGTTTTACGCAGAATCTGGAAGAGACCCAGTACTTC.

Concerning this clonotype itself: This could be a read error, since a much larger clone is one nucleotide away. This chain's CDR3 is CASSLIGAEQCF. The CDR3 DNA sequence: TGTGCCAGCAGTTTAATAGGGGCCGAGCAGTGCTTC. This rearrangement joins TRBV12-3 or TRBV12-4 to TRBJ2-7; D is perhaps TRBD1 (5 bases). This CDR3 spans 12 amino acids.

Notes on this clonotype: A read error may explain this, as a much larger clone is one base away. This chain connects TRBV11-3 to TRBJ2-2, with D possibly being TRBD2 (6 bases). The CDR3 totals 16 residues. The germline V gene encodes CDR1 SGHNT and CDR2 YENEEA. Written as DNA, the CDR3 is TGTGCCAGCAGCCTGGATGGCACGGAGGGAATCGGGGAGCTGCTTTTT. Translation: CASSLDGTEGIGELLF.

This clonotype was found a few times. The chain carries TRBV5-6 and TRBJ2-7, with a tentative D call TRBD1 (5 bases). Trimming shortened V by 4 bases and J by 3 bases, and 14 bases separated the two germline ends. The CDR3 is 14 amino acids. In germline, CDR1 is SGHDT, CDR2 YYEEEE. In nucleotides, the CDR3 is TGTGCCAGCAGCCCGCAGGGTGCCTACTACGAGCAGTACTTC. Translating it yields CASSPQGAYYEQYF.

This clonotype was seen at least ten times. The chain employs TRBV29-1 and TRBJ2-7; D not certain. V was trimmed by 4 bases and J by 0 bases, leaving 10 bases between them. In germline, CDR1 is SQVTM, CDR2 ANQGSEA. The CDR3 sequence is 13 residues long. CDR3 coding DNA: TGCAGCGTTGCGAAGGGAAGCTCCTACGAGCAGTACTTC. Amino acid sequence: CSVAKGSSYEQYF.

This clonotype was recorded at least ten times. This chain uses TRBV12-5 with TRBJ1-1; D perhaps matches TRBD1 (5 bases). V was pared by 3 bases and J by 2 bases, with 13 bases between. The CDR3 has 15 residues. Germline V gene sequence: CDR1 LGHNT, CDR2 FRNRAP. The CDR3 sequence: CASGFARGRNTEAFF. CDR3 nucleotide sequence: TGTGCTAGTGGTTTCGCTAGGGGCCGCAACACTGAAGCTTTCTTT.

The table lists this clonotype with many counts. The rearrangement joins TRBV19 to TRBJ2-7; 10 bases map to TRBD1. The CDR3 consists of 14 residues. J was trimmed by 4 bases and V by 9 bases; bases with no gene match: 9. Per the germline V gene, CDR1 is LNHDA and CDR2 is SQIVND (reference sequence). The DNA of the CDR3 is TGTGCCAGCAGCACAAGGACAGGGGGATACGAGCAGTACTTC. Its translation: CASSTRTGGYEQYF.

This clonotype was seen a few times. The gene calls are TRBV18 and TRBJ2-5; D is uncertain. The J call may be faulty, since TRBJ2-7 better matches the DNA end. The CDR3 covers 13 residues. Looked up from germline, CDR1 is KGHSH and CDR2 is LQKENI. The CDR3 DNA follows: TGTGCCAGCTCACCACCTTTCCGGGACGAGCAGTACTTC. Amino acid sequence: CASSPPFRDEQYF.

Only a few counts were recorded for this clonotype. In DNA, the CDR3 is TGCGCCAGCAGCTTGATCGGAGGGCCACAGGAAAAACTGTTTTTT. Encoded protein: CASSLIGGPQEKLFF. This chain uses TRBV5-1 with TRBJ1-4; D not resolved. This CDR3 contains 15 residues. Trimming shortened V by 1 base and J by 8 bases, and 15 bases separated the two germline ends. Per the germline V gene, CDR1 is SGHRS and CDR2 is YFSETQ.

This clonotype was observed at least ten times. The rearrangement uses TRBV7-2 and TRBJ2-5, with D perhaps TRBD1 (6 bases). The CDR3 is 14 amino acids. V was trimmed by 1 base and J by 3 bases, leaving 9 bases between them. Germline V gene data show CDR1 as SGHTA and CDR2 as FQGNSA. CDR3 nucleotide sequence: TGTGCCAGCAGCTTAGGGGGGCTCAAAGAGACCCAGTACTTC. Protein product: CASSLGGLKETQYF.

This chain connects TRBV20-1 to TRBJ2-7; 7 positions agree with TRBD1. CDR1 and CDR2 (germline): DFQATT, SNEGSKA (reference sequence). Losses at the gene ends were 3 bases for V and 4 bases for J; bases not matched to a gene: 12. The CDR3 consists of 15 residues. The CDR3, as DNA: TGCAGTGCTAGTGGTGACAGGGCAACGAGGTACGAGCAGTACTTC. Its translation: CSASGDRATRYEQYF.

The chain carries TRBV7-2 and TRBJ1-1, with 7 bases that match TRBD1. Trimming removed 5 bases from V and 0 bases from J; junction bases left unmatched: 12. The germline CDR1 and CDR2 sequences are SGHTA and FQGNSA. There are 17 residues in the CDR3. The CDR3, as DNA: TGTGCCAGCAGCCAATCGACAGGGAGTAGGATGAACACTGAAGCTTTCTTT. Protein sequence: CASSQSTGSRMNTEAFF. Combining the CDR3 with reference TRBV7-2 and TRBJ1-1 gives the whole variable domain GAGVSQSPSNKVTEKGKDVELRCDPISGHTALYWYRQSLGQGLEFLIYFQGNSAPDKSGLPSDRFSAERTGGSVSTLTIQRTQQEDSAVYLCASSQSTGSRMNTEAFFGQGTRLTVV.

V and J are TRBV20-1 and TRBJ1-1; D ambiguous. The ends were cut back, 2 bases at V and 1 base at J, with 2 bases in the middle. The germline gives CDR1 DFQATT, CDR2 SNEGSKA (reference sequence). The CDR3 covers 11 residues. CDR3 protein: CSARKNTEAFF. The CDR3 nucleotides are TGCAGTGCTAGAAAGAACACTGAAGCTTTCTTT.

The rearrangement uses TRBV5-1 and TRBJ2-5, with D possibly TRBD1 on 6 matching bases. The germline V gene has CDR1 SGHRS and CDR2 YFSETQ. V was clipped by 5 bases and J by 5 bases, with 13 bases between them. The CDR3 covers 13 residues. CDR3 loop: CASRRTAGETQYF. The DNA for the CDR3 is TGCGCCAGCAGAAGGACAGCCGGGGAGACCCAGTACTTC.

This clonotype has just a few counts. The chain employs TRBV7-3 and TRBJ1-1; 9 nucleotides align to TRBD1. Looked up from germline, CDR1 is SGHTA and CDR2 is FQGTGA. The CDR3 has 16 residues. Trimming removed 5 bases from V and 3 bases from J; junction bases left unmatched: 10. The CDR3 DNA reads as TGTGCCAGCAGCAAAGGGACAGGGATGGTGGACACTGAAGCTTTCTTT. Translated, it gives CASSKGTGMVDTEAFF.

The chain has TRBV20-1 and TRBJ1-1, with no clear D. Germline CDR1 DFQATT, CDR2 SNEGSKA (reference sequence). The CDR3 is 11 residues long. The V end was cut by 6 bases, the J end by 2 bases, with 7 bases between. In nucleotides, the CDR3 is TGCAGTGCCGTATACAACACTGAAGCTTTCTTT. This translates into CSAVYNTEAFF.

This clonotype was recorded at least ten times. The chain couples TRBV27 to TRBJ1-4; D gene ambiguous. The CDR3 covers 15 residues. Germline assignment: CDR1 MNHEY and CDR2 SMNVEV (reference sequence). V was shortened by 3 bases and J by 6 bases, with 14 bases between the two germline ends. CDR3 residues: CASSFLAGSDEKLFF. CDR3 coding DNA: TGTGCCAGCAGTTTCCTTGCGGGGTCTGATGAAAAACTGTTTTTT.

This rearrangement joins TRBV5-1 to TRBJ2-7; 9 bases align to TRBD2. Germline CDR1 SGHRS, CDR2 YFSETQ. The CDR3 is 15 amino acids. Unmatched junction bases numbered 11, after V lost 3 bases and J lost 7 bases. The CDR3 reads CASSYSVAGADEQYF. The DNA of the CDR3 is TGCGCCAGCAGCTACAGCGTAGCGGGAGCTGATGAGCAGTACTTC. The full variable domain, in which reference TRBV5-1 and TRBJ2-7 provide the parts outside the CDR3, is KAGVTQTPRYLIKTRGQQVTLSCSPISGHRSVSWYQQTPGQGLQFLFEYFSETQRNKGNFPGRFSGRQFSNSRSEMNVSTLELGDSALYLCASSYSVAGADEQYFGPGTRLTVT.

The V and J genes are TRBV7-8 and TRBJ1-1, with 7 positions matching TRBD1. Looked up from germline, CDR1 is SGHVS and CDR2 is FQNEAQ. The CDR3 length is 18 residues. The J segment lost 3 bases and the V segment lost 5 bases, leaving 18 bases of the junction unmatched. CDR3 loop: CASSKSRDSWRLDTEAFF. CDR3 coding DNA: TGTGCCAGCAGCAAATCCCGGGACAGTTGGAGGCTGGACACTGAAGCTTTCTTT.

This clonotype has at least ten counts. The chain joins TRBV2 to TRBJ1-2; D call uncertain. Germline loops: CDR1 SNHLY, CDR2 FYNNEI. The CDR3 covers 12 residues. Trimming removed 4 bases from V and 6 bases from J, with 9 bases in between. As DNA, the CDR3 is TGTGCCAGCAGTGTTGGTGGTGATGGCTACACCTTC. Its protein is CASSVGGDGYTF.